Following are 9 T cell receptor beta chains from one sample sequenced in a study of T cell changes during pregnancy in multiple sclerosis. Only in-frame clones appear in the TCRdb table, and some are missing; sequencing was by immunoSEQ multiplex PCR. The table has just over 35,000 clones, over 85% seen once. This material consisted of CD4+ T cells from peripheral blood mononuclear cells, taken after pregnancy. The receptor set was obtained from a female donor in good health, enrolled as a control in a pregnancy study.

The CDR3 region has the DNA TGTGCCAGCAGCGTAGAATCCCAGGGAGGTGAAAAACTGTTTTTT. It translates to CASSVESQGGEKLFF. The chain couples TRBV9 to TRBJ1-4; D possibly corresponds to TRBD1 (5 bases). The germline V gene has CDR1 SGDLS and CDR2 YYNGEE. Trimming left V 0 bases short and J 7 bases short, with 13 bases between. The CDR3 is 15 amino acids.

The rearrangement joins TRBV12-5 to TRBJ2-1; TRBD2 matches 11 bases. This CDR3 has 18 amino acids. CDR1 is LGHNT, CDR2 FRNRAP, per germline. The V segment lost 2 bases and the J segment 1 base; nucleotides outside the gene matches: 7. The CDR3 here is CASGLIGTSGPSYNEQFF. As DNA, the CDR3 is TGTGCTAGTGGTTTGATCGGGACTAGCGGTCCTTCCTACAATGAGCAGTTCTTC.

This chain connects TRBV21-1 to TRBJ2-3; the listed D gene, TRBD2, was not tested against the DNA. TRBV21-1 is noted as a pseudogene. The CDR3 is 18 residues long. The CDR3 spells CASSACPGTSARTDTQYF. CDR3 bases: TGTGCCAGCAGCGCCTGCCCCGGGACTAGCGCCCGCACAGATACGCAGTATTTT.

This chain uses TRBV9 with TRBJ1-2, with D perhaps TRBD1 (6 bases). CDR1 and CDR2 (germline): SGDLS, YYNGEE. V was pared by 4 bases and J by 3 bases, with 22 bases between. The CDR3 is 17 amino acids. The CDR3 region has the DNA TGTGCCAGCAGCCCCCAAGGGGGGGCGAGAATGGACTATGGCTACACCTTC. It specifies CASSPQGGARMDYGYTF.

The J gene is TRBJ1-4, the V gene TRBV19; tentatively, D is TRBD1 (5 bases). The CDR3 is made up of 13 amino acids. CDR1 is LNHDA, CDR2 SQIVND, per germline (reference sequence). V was trimmed by 9 bases and J by 4 bases, leaving 12 bases between them. For the CDR3, the DNA is TGTGCCAGCCCCGGGGGGGATAATGAAAAACTGTTTTTT. Translating it yields CASPGGDNEKLFF.

The genes are TRBV5-6 and TRBJ2-7; D possibly corresponds to TRBD2 (5 bases). Deletions cut 2 bases from V and 3 bases from J, with 12 bases between. Germline loops: CDR1 SGHDT, CDR2 YYEEEE. This CDR3 is 14 amino acids long. The CDR3, as DNA: TGTGCCAGCAGCTTCACGGGAAGGAACTACGAGCAGTACTTC. Translating it yields CASSFTGRNYEQYF.

This clone appeared once. The chain links TRBV6-6 to TRBJ1-6; D is unresolved. The CDR3 is 15 amino acids. The germline CDR1 and CDR2 sequences are MNHNY and SVGAGI (reference sequence). The V end was cut by 2 bases, the J end by 9 bases, with 14 bases between. The CDR3 spells CASSYLGPGSSPLHF. CDR3 in DNA: TGTGCCAGCAGTTACCTCGGGCCCGGGAGTTCACCCCTCCACTTT.

This chain connects TRBV9 to TRBJ2-3; a weak D match, TRBD2 (6 bases). From germline, CDR1 is SGDLS and CDR2 YYNGEE. The V end lost 3 bases, the J end lost 5 bases, and 13 bases lay between the germline ends. The CDR3 is 14 amino acids. CDR3 DNA: TGTGCCAGCAGCGCAGGAGGGAGCTTAGATACGCAGTATTTT. It specifies CASSAGGSLDTQYF.

V usage is TRBV25-1 and J usage is TRBJ1-3; TRBD1 aligns across 7 bases. The CDR3 has 14 amino acids. Per the germline V gene, CDR1 is MGHDK and CDR2 is SYGVNS. The junction had 4 bases not matched to a gene; V was cut back by 5 bases and J by 3 bases. The CDR3 sequence: CASSHRGVGNTIYF. As DNA, the CDR3 is TGTGCCAGCAGTCACAGGGGAGTTGGAAACACCATATATTTT.